Listed here are 25 T cell receptor beta chains from one sample, sequenced in a study of cytomegalovirus exposure and HLA in healthy donors. 13 Jbeta primers and 60 Vbeta primers were used for the PCR. Sequenced by immunoSEQ multiplex PCR; TCRdb stores in-frame clones only, minus some. This table holds some 99,000 clones, under 85% found once. The specimen sequenced was PBMCs. The receptor set was obtained from a woman between 50 and 59 years old in good health and CMV-seropositive.

There are a few counts of this clone. The V and J genes are TRBV7-2 and TRBJ1-2, with D unclear. Trimming pared 5 bases from V and 8 bases from J, leaving 9 bases between. Germline loops: CDR1 SGHTA, CDR2 FQGNSA. The CDR3 spans 11 residues. CDR3 sequence: CASSRELGYTF. The DNA of the CDR3 is TGTGCCAGCAGCCGCGAGTTGGGCTACACCTTC.

This chain connects TRBV5-1 to TRBJ1-1; 10 positions agree with TRBD1. V shed 4 bases, J shed 5 bases, and the junction held 5 bases outside the gene matches. The CDR3 has 14 amino acids. The germline gives CDR1 SGHRS, CDR2 YFSETQ. CDR3 in amino acids: CASSTRTGGTEAFF. The CDR3 DNA follows: TGCGCCAGCAGCACTAGGACAGGGGGAACTGAAGCTTTCTTT.

This chain uses TRBV11-2 with TRBJ2-5; weak D call: TRBD1 (6 bases). Per germline, CDR1 SGHAT and CDR2 FQNNGV. This CDR3 spans 16 amino acids. Trimming pared 5 bases from V and 6 bases from J, leaving 22 bases between. The CDR3 DNA follows: TGTGCCAGCAGCGCCCCCGGGGCAGGGGAGATGAAGACCCAGTACTTC. This gives the protein CASSAPGAGEMKTQYF.

This chain joins TRBV19 and TRBJ1-1, with D possibly being TRBD1 (6 bases). Germline assignment: CDR1 LNHDA and CDR2 SQIVND (reference sequence). CDR3 length: 14 residues. Trimming removed 7 bases at V and 0 bases at J, with 12 bases between. The DNA for the CDR3 is TGTGCCAGTACACAGGGCCCTGTGAACACTGAAGCTTTCTTT. Protein: CASTQGPVNTEAFF.

This clone was detected once. The chain uses TRBV9 and TRBJ1-1; a possible D gene is TRBD1 (5 bases). V lost 0 bases and J 4 bases, leaving 7 bases between the germline ends. The CDR3 extends over 13 amino acids. Per germline, CDR1 SGDLS and CDR2 YYNGEE. The CDR3 region is CASSVVQGTEAFF. The CDR3 DNA reads TGTGCCAGCAGCGTAGTCCAGGGCACTGAAGCTTTCTTT.

This clone was seen more than once but under ten times. The chain combines TRBV5-1 with TRBJ1-4; 11 bases are a match to TRBD1. Germline V gives CDR1 SGHRS, CDR2 YFSETQ. The CDR3 has 14 residues. With 4 bases clipped from V and 7 bases from J, the junction kept 3 bases outside the gene matches. The CDR3 reads CASSIGTGGEKLFF. The CDR3 DNA follows: TGCGCCAGCAGCATCGGGACAGGGGGTGAAAAACTGTTTTTT. The whole variable domain, remainder taken from reference TRBV5-1 and TRBJ1-4, is KAGVTQTPRYLIKTRGQQVTLSCSPISGHRSVSWYQQTPGQGLQFLFEYFSETQRNKGNFPGRFSGRQFSNSRSEMNVSTLELGDSALYLCASSIGTGGEKLFFGSGTQLSVL.

The chain carries TRBV19 and TRBJ2-2, with D uncertain. The CDR3 loop spans 14 amino acids. CDR1 is LNHDA and CDR2 is SQIVND in the germline V gene (reference sequence). The germline V and J ends were trimmed by 3 bases and 0 bases, with 5 bases remaining between them. CDR3 in DNA: TGTGCCAGTAGTATTGTAGCGAACACCGGGGAGCTGTTTTTT. This sequence encodes CASSIVANTGELFF.

V is TRBV11-2 and J is TRBJ1-2; 7 bases agree with TRBD1. There are 14 residues in the CDR3. J lost 6 bases, V lost 2 bases, and 6 bases had no gene match. Germline V gene sequence: CDR1 SGHAT, CDR2 FQNNGV. CDR3 nucleotide sequence: TGTGCCAGCAGCTTATGGGCAGGGGGACATGGCTACACCTTC. Translating it yields CASSLWAGGHGYTF.

The chain couples TRBV7-2 to TRBJ2-1, with D perhaps matching TRBD2 (5 bases). Trimming left V 0 bases short and J 0 bases short, with 6 bases between. Germline V CDR1 and CDR2: SGHTA, FQGNSA. The CDR3 totals 15 residues. In DNA, the CDR3 is TGTGCCAGCAGCTTAGCTAGCGACTCCTACAATGAGCAGTTCTTC. It encodes CASSLASDSYNEQFF.

The chain couples TRBV18 to TRBJ2-6, with 7 bases lining up with TRBD1. This CDR3 contains 16 residues. Germline V lookup: CDR1 KGHSH, CDR2 LQKENI. After removal of 6 bases from V and 2 bases from J, the junction contained 7 bases not matched to a gene. The CDR3 nucleotides read TGTGCCAGCTCGCCCAACCAGGGGGCTGGGGCCAACGTCCTGACTTTC. Protein sequence: CASSPNQGAGANVLTF.

J is TRBJ2-7 and V is TRBV5-4; possible D gene TRBD2, 6 bases. Between the trimmed V and J ends, which lost 4 bases and 0 bases, there was a span of 14 bases. The CDR3 has 15 amino acids. CDR1 and CDR2 (germline): SGHNT, YYREEE (reference sequence). CDR3 residues: CASSLSTSPSYEQYF. Written as DNA, the CDR3 is TGTGCCAGCAGCCTGTCGACTAGTCCCTCCTACGAGCAGTACTTC.

The table lists this clone with a count of one. The rearrangement uses TRBV6-5 and TRBJ1-6; 8 nucleotides align to TRBD1. The J segment lost 7 bases and the V segment lost 5 bases, leaving 7 bases of the junction unmatched. Germline V gives CDR1 MNHEY, CDR2 SVGAGI. The CDR3 totals 15 residues. CDR3 region: CASSPRGPGNSPLHF. The DNA for the CDR3 is TGTGCCAGCAGTCCCAGGGGGCCAGGGAATTCACCCCTCCACTTT.

The J gene is TRBJ2-7, the V gene TRBV27, with TRBD1 matching 9 bases. Per germline, CDR1 MNHEY and CDR2 SMNVEV (reference sequence). This CDR3 is built from 13 residues. V shed 6 bases, J shed 5 bases, and the junction held 5 bases outside the gene matches. The CDR3 DNA reads as TGTGCCAGCAGCTTAGACAGGGGGAACGAGCAGTACTTC. Protein: CASSLDRGNEQYF.

Remarks on this clone: A read error may produce the germline difference seen at one junction end. The rearrangement uses TRBV5-8 and TRBJ2-7, with D possibly matching TRBD1 (5 bases). CDR1 and CDR2 (germline): SGHTS, YDEGEE. The CDR3 has 14 residues. The CDR3 reads CASSLVRHGTGGDF. The CDR3 DNA is TGTGCCAGCAGCTTGGTTAGACATGGTACAGGTGGGGACTTC.

This clone was counted between two and nine times. The chain employs TRBV18 and TRBJ1-1, with a weak D call TRBD1 (5 bases). Trimming left V 2 bases short and J 6 bases short, with 10 bases between. In germline, CDR1 is KGHSH, CDR2 LQKENI. The CDR3 consists of 13 residues. The CDR3 is CASSPMTESEAFF. The CDR3 nucleotides read TGTGCCAGCTCACCAATGACAGAGTCTGAAGCTTTCTTT.

This chain joins TRBV6-5 and TRBJ1-1; 12 bases match TRBD1. V trimming: 4 bases; J trimming: 10 bases; junction bases outside the gene matches: 7. CDR1 MNHEY and CDR2 SVGAGI come from the germline V gene. CDR3 size: 14 residues. CDR3 residues: CASSFGTGGQRAFF. CDR3 bases: TGTGCCAGCAGTTTCGGGACAGGGGGCCAGAGAGCTTTCTTT.

This chain links TRBV7-8 with TRBJ2-1; D is possibly TRBD2 (5 bases). The CDR3 runs 13 residues. CDR1 SGHVS and CDR2 FQNEAQ come from the germline V gene. V lost 5 bases and J lost 9, with 14 bases in between. The CDR3 loop reads CASSTPSSFEQFF. CDR3 coding DNA: TGTGCCAGCAGCACACCCTCTAGCTTTGAGCAGTTCTTC.

The sample holds a few counts of this clone. The V gene is TRBV7-9, the J gene TRBJ2-1; TRBD1 might be the D (6 bases). CDR1 and CDR2 from the germline V gene are SEHNR and FQNEAQ (reference sequence). V dropped 2 bases and J dropped 3 bases, with 14 bases sitting between them. This CDR3 spans 16 amino acids. The CDR3 reads CASSLIGGIRYNEQFF. The CDR3 DNA sequence: TGTGCCAGCAGCTTAATTGGGGGCATTCGCTACAATGAGCAGTTCTTC.

V and J are TRBV5-6 and TRBJ2-2; 10 nucleotides match TRBD2. V lost 0 bases, J lost 7 bases, and 6 bases stayed unmatched. From germline, CDR1 is SGHDT and CDR2 YYEEEE. This CDR3 has 16 amino acids. The CDR3 reads CASSLGLAGVDGELFF. CDR3 coding DNA: TGTGCCAGCAGCTTGGGTCTAGCGGGAGTCGACGGGGAGCTGTTTTTT.

The chain is built from TRBV5-1 and TRBJ2-5, with 8 nucleotides matching TRBD2. Per the germline V gene, CDR1 is SGHRS and CDR2 is YFSETQ. Germline trimming cut 3 bases from V and 5 bases from J; bases unmatched to any gene: 9. The CDR3 runs 15 residues. The CDR3 here is CASSYSLAGRETQYF. CDR3 bases: TGCGCCAGCAGCTACTCTCTAGCGGGTAGGGAGACCCAGTACTTC. The variable domain in full, completed from reference TRBV5-1 and TRBJ2-5, reads KAGVTQTPRYLIKTRGQQVTLSCSPISGHRSVSWYQQTPGQGLQFLFEYFSETQRNKGNFPGRFSGRQFSNSRSEMNVSTLELGDSALYLCASSYSLAGRETQYFGPGTRLLVL.

The V call is TRBV7-9, the J call TRBJ2-5; 12 nucleotides agree with TRBD1. In germline, CDR1 is SEHNR, CDR2 FQNEAQ (reference sequence). The V gene end was trimmed by 6 bases and the J gene end by 5 bases; junction bases not matched to a gene: 4. The CDR3 length is 14 residues. The chain's CDR3 is CASRWDRGPETQYF. The CDR3 region has the DNA TGTGCCAGCAGATGGGACAGGGGGCCCGAGACCCAGTACTTC.

The chain uses TRBV6-1 and TRBJ2-1, with a possible D match to TRBD2 (5 bases). V gave up 6 bases and J gave up 9 bases, with 9 bases separating them. The CDR3 loop spans 11 amino acids. Germline V CDR1 and CDR2: MNHNS, SASEGT. CDR3 loop: CASRNGGEQFF. As DNA, the CDR3 is TGTGCCAGCAGGAACGGAGGTGAGCAGTTCTTC.

This clone has just a few counts. This chain links TRBV7-9 with TRBJ2-1; no definite D call. V lost 4 bases, J lost 4 bases, and 14 bases lay in between. CDR3 length equals 15 residues. Germline V gene lookup returns CDR1 SEHNR and CDR2 FQNEAQ (reference sequence). The CDR3 sequence: CASSSLRAPYNEQFF. The CDR3 nucleotides read TGTGCCAGCAGCTCGTTGCGAGCGCCATACAATGAGCAGTTCTTC.

The CDR3 DNA reads as TGTGCCAGCAGCCAATTTAGCGGGGGGGCCGAGGGAGCCGGGGAGCTGTTTTTT. Residues: CASSQFSGGAEGAGELFF. The chain is built from TRBV4-2 and TRBJ2-2; 11 nucleotides agree with TRBD2. Per germline, CDR1 LGHNA and CDR2 YNFKEQ. CDR3 size: 18 residues. Germline trimming cut 2 bases from V and 6 bases from J; bases unmatched to any gene: 11.

The rearrangement links TRBV9 to TRBJ2-1, with D possibly being TRBD1 (6 bases). Germline V gene lookup returns CDR1 SGDLS and CDR2 YYNGEE. The V and J ends lost 1 base and 8 bases respectively, with 13 bases between them. The CDR3 loop spans 14 amino acids. Here the CDR3 DNA reads TGTGCCAGCAGCGTACAGGGGTATAACGATGAGCAGTTCTTC. Amino acid sequence: CASSVQGYNDEQFF.